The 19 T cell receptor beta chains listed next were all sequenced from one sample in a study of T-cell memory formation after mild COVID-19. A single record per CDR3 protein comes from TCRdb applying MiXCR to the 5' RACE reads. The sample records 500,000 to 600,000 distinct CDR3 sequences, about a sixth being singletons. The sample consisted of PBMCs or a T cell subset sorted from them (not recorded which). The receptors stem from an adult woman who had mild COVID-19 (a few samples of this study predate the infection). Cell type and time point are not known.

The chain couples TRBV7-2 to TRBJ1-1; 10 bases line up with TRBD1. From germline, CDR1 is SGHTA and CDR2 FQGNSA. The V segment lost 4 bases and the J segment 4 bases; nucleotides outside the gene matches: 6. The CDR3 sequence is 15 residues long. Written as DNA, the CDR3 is TGTGCCAGCAGCTCAGACAGGGGGCAGAGCACTGAAGCTTTCTTT. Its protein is CASSSDRGQSTEAFF.

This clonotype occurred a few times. The CDR3 reads CASTPRAGAANYGYTF. In DNA, the CDR3 is TGTGCCAGCACCCCAAGGGCGGGGGCAGCTAACTATGGCTACACCTTC. The rearrangement uses TRBV7-8 and TRBJ1-2, with a weak D call TRBD1 (6 bases). CDR3 length equals 16 residues. Germline CDR1 is SGHVS and CDR2 is FQNEAQ. Trimming removed 7 bases at V and 0 bases at J, with 18 bases between.

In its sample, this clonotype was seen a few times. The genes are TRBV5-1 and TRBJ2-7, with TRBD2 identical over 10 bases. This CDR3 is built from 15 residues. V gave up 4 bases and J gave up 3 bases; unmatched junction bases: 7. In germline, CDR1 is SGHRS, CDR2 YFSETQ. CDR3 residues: CASSLGTSVFYEQYF. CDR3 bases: TGCGCCAGCAGCCTAGGGACTAGCGTTTTCTACGAGCAGTACTTC.

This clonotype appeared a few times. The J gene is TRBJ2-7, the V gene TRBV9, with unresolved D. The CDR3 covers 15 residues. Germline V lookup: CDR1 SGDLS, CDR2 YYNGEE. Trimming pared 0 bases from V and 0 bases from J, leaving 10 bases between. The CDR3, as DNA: TGTGCCAGCAGCGTAGGTCCTAGTACCTCCTACGAGCAGTACTTC. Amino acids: CASSVGPSTSYEQYF. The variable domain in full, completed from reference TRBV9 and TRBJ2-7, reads DSGVTQTPKHLITATGQRVTLRCSPRSGDLSVYWYQQSLDQGLQFLIQYYNGEERAKGNILERFSAQQFPDLHSELNLSSLELGDSALYFCASSVGPSTSYEQYFGPGTRLTVT.

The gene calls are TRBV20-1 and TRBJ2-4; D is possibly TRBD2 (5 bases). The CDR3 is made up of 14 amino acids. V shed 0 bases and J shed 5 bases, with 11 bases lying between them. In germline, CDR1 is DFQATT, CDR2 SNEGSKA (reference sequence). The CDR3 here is CSAREATTQNIQYF. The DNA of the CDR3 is TGCAGTGCTAGAGAGGCGACTACCCAAAACATTCAGTACTTC.

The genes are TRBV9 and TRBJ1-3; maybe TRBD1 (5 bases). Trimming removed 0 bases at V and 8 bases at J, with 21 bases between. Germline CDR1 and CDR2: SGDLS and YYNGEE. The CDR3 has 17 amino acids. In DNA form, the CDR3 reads TGTGCCAGCAGCGTAGGGGGGTCGGCGGGGAAAATAGACACCATATATTTT. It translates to CASSVGGSAGKIDTIYF.

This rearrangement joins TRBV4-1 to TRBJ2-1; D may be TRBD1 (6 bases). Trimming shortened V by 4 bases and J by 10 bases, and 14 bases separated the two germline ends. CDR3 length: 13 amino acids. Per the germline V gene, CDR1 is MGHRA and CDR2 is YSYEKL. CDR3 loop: CASSRVIQGEQFF. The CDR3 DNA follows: TGCGCCAGCAGCCGAGTCATTCAGGGGGAGCAGTTCTTC.

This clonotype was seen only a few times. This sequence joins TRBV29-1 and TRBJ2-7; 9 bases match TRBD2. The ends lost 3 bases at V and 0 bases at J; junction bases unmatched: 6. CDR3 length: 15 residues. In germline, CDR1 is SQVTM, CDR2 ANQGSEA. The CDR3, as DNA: TGCAGCGTTGATCTGGCGGGAGGGAGCTCCTACGAGCAGTACTTC. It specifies CSVDLAGGSSYEQYF.

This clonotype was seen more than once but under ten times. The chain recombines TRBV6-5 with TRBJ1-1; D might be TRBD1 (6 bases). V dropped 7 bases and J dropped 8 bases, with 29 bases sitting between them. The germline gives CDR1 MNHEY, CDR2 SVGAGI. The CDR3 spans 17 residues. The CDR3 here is CASTRSGGQSMFREAFF. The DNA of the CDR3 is TGTGCCAGCACCCGGAGCGGAGGACAGAGCATGTTCAGGGAAGCTTTCTTT.

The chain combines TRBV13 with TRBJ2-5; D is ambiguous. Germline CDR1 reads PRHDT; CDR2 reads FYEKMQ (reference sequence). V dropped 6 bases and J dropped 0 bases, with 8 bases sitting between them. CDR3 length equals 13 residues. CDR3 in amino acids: CASRNLYQETQYF. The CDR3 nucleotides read TGTGCCAGCAGAAATCTGTACCAAGAGACCCAGTACTTC.

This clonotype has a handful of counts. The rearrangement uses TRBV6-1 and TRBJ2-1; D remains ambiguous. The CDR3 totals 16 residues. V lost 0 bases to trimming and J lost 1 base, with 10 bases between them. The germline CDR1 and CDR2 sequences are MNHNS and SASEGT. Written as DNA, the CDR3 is TGTGCCAGCAGTGAAGCCGTCGCGGTGTCCTACAATGAGCAGTTCTTC. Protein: CASSEAVAVSYNEQFF.

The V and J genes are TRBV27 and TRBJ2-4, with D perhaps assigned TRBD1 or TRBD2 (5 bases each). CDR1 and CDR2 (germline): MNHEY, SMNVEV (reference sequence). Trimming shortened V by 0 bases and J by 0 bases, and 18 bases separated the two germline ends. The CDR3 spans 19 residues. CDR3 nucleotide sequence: TGTGCCAGCAGTTTATCGGGACCCTTTGAAGGACTAGCCAAAAACATTCAGTACTTC. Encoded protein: CASSLSGPFEGLAKNIQYF.

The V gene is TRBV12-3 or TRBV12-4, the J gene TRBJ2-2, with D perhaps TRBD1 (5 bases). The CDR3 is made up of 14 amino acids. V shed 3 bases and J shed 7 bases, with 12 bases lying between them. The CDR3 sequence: CASSFFQGSGELFF. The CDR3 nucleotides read TGTGCCAGCAGTTTTTTCCAGGGCAGCGGGGAGCTGTTTTTT.

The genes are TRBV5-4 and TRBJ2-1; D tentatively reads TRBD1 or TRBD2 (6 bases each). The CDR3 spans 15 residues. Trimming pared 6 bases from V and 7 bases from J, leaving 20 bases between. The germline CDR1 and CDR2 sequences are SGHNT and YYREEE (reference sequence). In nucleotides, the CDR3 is TGTGCCAGCAACAACGGAGGGGGTGGCGATAATGAGCAGTTCTTC. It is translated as CASNNGGGGDNEQFF.

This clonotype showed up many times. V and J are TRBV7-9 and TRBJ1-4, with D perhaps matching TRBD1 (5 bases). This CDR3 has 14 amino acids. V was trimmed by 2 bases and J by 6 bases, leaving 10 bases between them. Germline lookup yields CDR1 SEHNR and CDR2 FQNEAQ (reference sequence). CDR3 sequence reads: CASSLIQDDEKLFF. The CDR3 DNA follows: TGTGCCAGCAGCTTAATACAGGACGATGAAAAACTGTTTTTT. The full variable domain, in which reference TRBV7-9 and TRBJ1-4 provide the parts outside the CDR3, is DTGVSQNPRHKITKRGQNVTFRCDPISEHNRLYWYRQTLGQGPEFLTYFQNEAQLEKSRLLSDRFSAERPKGSFSTLEIQRTEQGDSAMYLCASSLIQDDEKLFFGSGTQLSVL.

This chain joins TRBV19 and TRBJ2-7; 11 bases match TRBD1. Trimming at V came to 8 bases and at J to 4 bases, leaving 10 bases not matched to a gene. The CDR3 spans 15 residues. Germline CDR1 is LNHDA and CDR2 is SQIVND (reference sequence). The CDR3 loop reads CASSPRTGGVYEQYF. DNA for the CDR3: TGTGCCAGTTCACCGAGGACAGGGGGCGTGTACGAGCAGTACTTC.

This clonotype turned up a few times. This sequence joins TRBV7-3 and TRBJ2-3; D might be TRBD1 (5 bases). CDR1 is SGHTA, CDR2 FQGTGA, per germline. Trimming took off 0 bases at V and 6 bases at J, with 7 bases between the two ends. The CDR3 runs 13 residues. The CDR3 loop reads CASSLTGRDTQYF. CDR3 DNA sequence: TGTGCCAGCAGCTTAACGGGGCGTGATACGCAGTATTTT.

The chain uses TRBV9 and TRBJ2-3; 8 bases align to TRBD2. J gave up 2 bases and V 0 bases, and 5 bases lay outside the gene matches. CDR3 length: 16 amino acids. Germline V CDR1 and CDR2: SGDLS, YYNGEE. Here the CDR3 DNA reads TGTGCCAGCAGCGTAGAAAGCGGGGGCAACACAGATACGCAGTATTTT. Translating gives CASSVESGGNTDTQYF. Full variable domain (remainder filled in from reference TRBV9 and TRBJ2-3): DSGVTQTPKHLITATGQRVTLRCSPRSGDLSVYWYQQSLDQGLQFLIQYYNGEERAKGNILERFSAQQFPDLHSELNLSSLELGDSALYFCASSVESGGNTDTQYFGPGTRLTVL.

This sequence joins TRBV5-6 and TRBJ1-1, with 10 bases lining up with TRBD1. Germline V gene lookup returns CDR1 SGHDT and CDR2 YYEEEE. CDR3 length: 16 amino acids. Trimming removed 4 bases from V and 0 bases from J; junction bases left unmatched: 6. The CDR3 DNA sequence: TGTGCCAGCAGCATCCGGGACAGGGGCATGAACACTGAAGCTTTCTTT. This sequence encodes CASSIRDRGMNTEAFF.